This is a list of T cell receptor beta chains from one sample in a study of blood T cell repertoires in COVID-19. Data came from immunoSEQ multiplex PCR; TCRdb stores just in-frame clones and leaves some out. The sample has 100,000 to 150,000 clones; roughly four fifths are singletons. Sequenced sample: peripheral blood. These receptors were taken from a man at least 80 years old with COVID-19, enrolled during active disease. The conserved cysteine and the conserved F or W are not part of the CDR3 here.

v_call cdr3_aa
TRBV9 ASSVVGGRMYNEQF
TRBV7-9 ASSLIGTSAHEQF
TRBV28 ASITGGTKNYGYT
TRBV7-3 ASSLDSSYGYT
TRBV11-3 ASSLAFTEAF
TRBV6-4 ASRPDRGITGELF
TRBV7-2 ASSLRGRGFSYNEQF
TRBV24-1 ATSDVTSGRENEQF
TRBV29-1 SVEGWGQGSEQF
TRBV19 ASSFITGTSYGAEQF
TRBV9 ASSVDDVGRDTQY
TRBV7-2 ASSRTSGSSWGDTQY
TRBV6-5 ASSRDRGLGDTQY
TRBV2 ASNRGNQPQH
TRBV24-1 ATIERVSCFNYGYT
TRBV6-5 ASSSLGARANEKLF
TRBV6-5 ASSLAGYEQY
TRBV19 ASSIPTFGGNQPQH
TRBV10-2 ASTPNGPLH
TRBV7-7 ASSLGLAEYNEQF
TRBV2 ASSDLTGGYEQY
TRBV24-1 ATSDSDSDRNGNTIY
TRBV6-5 ASGTSGRRRETQY
TRBV18 ASSPPYPGASGANVLT